A selection of T cell receptor beta chains follows, all from one sample in a study of blood T cell repertoires in COVID-19. TCRdb's table, derived via immunoSEQ multiplex PCR, lists solely in-frame clones and lacks some. The repertoire has 55,000 to 80,000 clones, roughly three quarters of them found once; the top ten carry roughly 20%. The material sequenced was peripheral blood. All receptors derive from a woman aged 80 or over with active or convalescent COVID-19. CDR3s include the opening cysteine and the closing phenylalanine or tryptophan. D genes are given only for firm matches.

TRBD1 | TRBJ1-1 | TRBV5-1 | TGCGCCAGCAGCTCGACAGGGGGCGGTCGCACTGAAGCTTTCTTT | CASSSTGGGRTEAFF
- | TRBJ1-4 | TRBV9 | TGTGCCAGCAGCGTAACAGGGCGGAATGAAAAACTGTTTTTT | CASSVTGRNEKLFF
- | TRBJ1-6 | TRBV19 | TGTGCCAGTAGTGACTCGACGCGTATTTATTCACCCCTCCACTTT | CASSDSTRIYSPLHF
- | TRBJ2-7 | TRBV6-5 | TGTGCCAGCAGGCACGGAGCAGCTGGCGAGCAGTACTTC | CASRHGAAGEQYF
- | TRBJ2-7 | TRBV5-1 | TGCGCCAGCAGCTTGGAGGCGGACACCTACGAGCAGTACTTC | CASSLEADTYEQYF
- | TRBJ1-1 | TRBV18 | TGTGCCAGCTCACAGTTTTTTACGGACACTGAAGCTTTCTTT | CASSQFFTDTEAFF
- | TRBJ2-2 | TRBV4-2 | TGTGCCAGCAGCCTGACCGGGGGGCCCGGGGAGCTGTTTTTT | CASSLTGGPGELFF
- | TRBJ1-1 | TRBV5-1 | TGCGCCAGCAGCTTGGGGGCAGGGTATACCGAAGCTTTCTTT | CASSLGAGYTEAFF
TRBD1 | TRBJ1-2 | TRBV5-6 | TGTGCCAGCAGGACGACAGGGGGGAACTATGGCTACACCTTC | CASRTTGGNYGYTF
TRBD1 | TRBJ1-2 | TRBV10-3 | TGTGCCATCAGTGAGTCAGGGGGCGACGGAGGCTACACCTTC | CAISESGGDGGYTF
- | TRBJ1-4 | TRBV3-1/TRBV3-2 | TGTGCCAGCAGCCCCCGCGGGGCTAATGAAAAACTGTTTTTT | CASSPRGANEKLFF
- | TRBJ1-2 | TRBV4-1 | TGCGCCAGCAGCCCCCCTCAAACAGGGTTGAATGGCTACACCTTC | CASSPPQTGLNGYTF
TRBD2 | TRBJ2-3 | TRBV18 | TGTGCCAGCTCCCCACGAGCGGGGGGGCAAGCTGATACGCAGTATTTT | CASSPRAGGQADTQYF
- | TRBJ2-4 | TRBV15 | TGTGCCACCAGCAGAGAGGGGCCACTAAACATTCAGTACTTC | CATSREGPLNIQYF
- | TRBJ1-5 | TRBV4-2 | TGTGCCAGCAGCCAAGATATTAGCAATCAGCCCCAGCATTTT | CASSQDISNQPQHF
- | TRBJ2-5 | TRBV6-1 | TGTGCCAGCAGTGAAGGGGCACAGATTCAAGAGACCCAGTACTTC | CASSEGAQIQETQYF